A selection of T cell receptor beta chains follows, all from one sample in a study of T cell responses to AZD1222 COVID-19 vaccine. The data were produced by immunoSEQ multiplex PCR, yet TCRdb's version contains in-frame clones alone and is incomplete. Altogether about 70,000 clones are present, approximately 81% being singletons, with the ten largest covering around 20%. Here the sequenced sample was peripheral blood, taken on day 0 of AZD1222 vaccination. The receptor source for this set is an adult in good health. Each CDR3 is given with its conserved first and last residue. D genes are given only for firm matches. Rows give clone size only sometimes, using once, few, many, or a class for an expanded clone.

V	size	D	length	J	DNA	CDR3
TRBV6-5	.	.	15	TRBJ2-7	TGTGCCAGCAGAAACGGGCCGCAGAATATAGACGAGCAGTACTTC	CASRNGPQNIDEQYF
TRBV19	.	.	13	TRBJ2-1	TGTGCCAGTAGTATCCGGACCCACAATGAGCAGTTCTTC	CASSIRTHNEQFF
TRBV6-1	.	.	14	TRBJ1-4	TGTGCCAGCAGTGAAGCATCCAGCAATGAAAAACTGTTTTTT	CASSEASSNEKLFF
TRBV11-2	.	.	15	TRBJ2-2	TGTGCCAGCAGAATCGGGACCCCGGGCACCGGGGAGCTGTTTTTT	CASRIGTPGTGELFF
TRBV15	.	.	14	TRBJ1-3	TGTGCCACTAGACGGGGGGCGACTGGAAACACCATATATTTT	CATRRGATGNTIYF
TRBV9	.	TRBD1	15	TRBJ2-1	TGTGCCAGCAGCGCCCGGGACAGGGGATACAATGAGCAGTTCTTC	CASSARDRGYNEQFF
TRBV5-5	once	TRBD1	15	TRBJ1-3	TGTGCCAGCAGCTTGCAGGGGGCGCAGGGAAACACCATATATTTT	CASSLQGAQGNTIYF
TRBV7-9	.	TRBD1	13	TRBJ1-1	TGTGCCAGCAGCCCCGGGACAGCCGGAGAAGCTTTCTTT	CASSPGTAGEAFF
TRBV5-1	.	TRBD2	17	TRBJ2-3	TGCGCCAGCAGCCACACCGCCGGGACTAGCGGGACAGATACGCAGTATTTT	CASSHTAGTSGTDTQYF
TRBV2	once	TRBD1	14	TRBJ2-7	TGTGCCAGCAGTGATTTGGGACAGGGCTACGAGCAGTACTTC	CASSDLGQGYEQYF
TRBV25-1	.	.	15	TRBJ1-4	TGTGCCAGCAGTCCCGGACGGCAACTTAATGAAAAACTGTTTTTT	CASSPGRQLNEKLFF
TRBV4-1	.	TRBD1	14	TRBJ2-5	TGCGCCAGCAGCCTCGGCAGGGGGCCTGAGACCCAGTACTTC	CASSLGRGPETQYF
TRBV7-9	.	.	16	TRBJ2-3	TGTGCCAGCAGCTTAGCAAATTTGACTTTCACAGATACGCAGTATTTT	CASSLANLTFTDTQYF
TRBV30	.	.	11	TRBJ2-7	TGTGCCTGGAGTGTATCGGGAGAGCAGTACTTC	CAWSVSGEQYF
TRBV2	few	TRBD1	15	TRBJ1-1	TGTGCCAGCAGCGAGCAGATTGGGACAGCGGGTGGGGCTTTCTTT	CASSEQIGTAGGAFF
TRBV6-1	.	TRBD2	17	TRBJ2-7	TGTGCCAGCAGTGATCCAGCGGGAATGGGGATAGACCACGAGCAGTACTTC	CASSDPAGMGIDHEQYF
TRBV12-3/TRBV12-4	.	.	13	TRBJ1-1	TGTGCCAGCAGCTCCCAGAGGAACACTGAAGCTTTCTTT	CASSSQRNTEAFF
TRBV5-4	medium-sized	.	19	TRBJ2-1	TGTGCCAGCAGCTTAGGTCTTCGGCGGACTAAACTCTCCTACAATGAGCAGTTCTTC	CASSLGLRRTKLSYNEQFF
TRBV19	once	TRBD1	19	TRBJ1-5	TGTGCCAGTAAAAAAAAAGGGACAGGGGCCTCGTCGGGCGATCAGCCCCAGCATTTT	CASKKKGTGASSGDQPQHF
TRBV2	.	TRBD1	13	TRBJ1-2	TGTGCCAGCAGTGACAACAGGGGGCTTGGCTACACCTTC	CASSDNRGLGYTF
TRBV6-5	.	.	14	TRBJ1-5	TGTGCCAGCAGCAGTGGGACGTACCTGGGGCCCCAGCATTTT	CASSSGTYLGPQHF
TRBV7-3	.	TRBD2	15	TRBJ2-7	TGTGCCAGCAGCTTACAAGCGGGGGACCCCTACGAGCAGTACTTC	CASSLQAGDPYEQYF
TRBV5-1	.	TRBD2	14	TRBJ2-5	TGCGCCAGCTGTACTAGCGGTGTGTCGGAGACCCAGTACTTC	CASCTSGVSETQYF
TRBV5-1	.	TRBD1	15	TRBJ2-7	TGCGCCAGCAGCCCCTCGGGGACAGCCCTTAACGAGCAGTACTTC	CASSPSGTALNEQYF
TRBV6-6	few	.	14	TRBJ1-1	TGTGCCAGCAGCATCGGAACAGCCGGCCCTGAAGCTTTCTTT	CASSIGTAGPEAFF
TRBV19	once	.	14	TRBJ1-1	TGTGCCAGTAGTATTTCCCCGACGAACACTGAAGCTTTCTTT	CASSISPTNTEAFF
TRBV3-1/TRBV3-2	.	.	15	TRBJ2-3	TGTGCCAGCAGCCCCCAGGGCCAAGGGGGAGATACGCAGTATTTT	CASSPQGQGGDTQYF
TRBV19	once	.	15	TRBJ2-7	TGTGCCAGTAGTCCCTGGGGAGCTCGCCCCTACGAGCAGTACTTC	CASSPWGARPYEQYF
TRBV4-1	.	.	16	TRBJ2-1	TGCGCCAGCAGCCCCCGAAACCCGCTAGCATCCAATGAGCAGTTCTTC	CASSPRNPLASNEQFF
TRBV7-9	.	TRBD1	17	TRBJ2-1	TGTGCCAGCAGCTTGGCGCCCCTGGGACAGAGAGACAATGAGCAGTTCTTC	CASSLAPLGQRDNEQFF
TRBV2	once	.	12	TRBJ1-2	TGTGCCAGCAGTGACAACAGGGTTGGCTACACCTTC	CASSDNRVGYTF
TRBV5-1	.	.	13	TRBJ1-1	TGCGCCAGCAGCTACAGGGCGAACACTGAAGCTTTCTTT	CASSYRANTEAFF